This T cell receptor (beta chain) comes out of a study of T-cell memory formation after mild COVID-19. Study in general: TCR clusters were mostly confined to one donor each.

5'RACE primed from the constant segment yielded TCR alpha and TCR beta cDNA libraries bearing sample barcodes and UMIs. TCRdb independently ran MiXCR on the 5' RACE reads; one entry per CDR3 protein. The table has hundreds of thousands of distinct CDR3 sequences, about 23% seen once. In its sample, this clonotype was seen a few times. What it binds is unknown. Findings and limits, study-wide: In second-wave clones peaking day 37, SARS-CoV-2 specificity remained unconfirmed. Shrinking CD4+ clones resided mostly in CM and EM, and CD8+ ones in EMRA.

The source material was PBMCs or a T cell subset sorted from them (not recorded which). This TCR derives from an adult woman who had mild COVID-19 (a few samples of this study predate the infection). Cell type and time point are not known.

CDR3 DNA: TGCAGCGTTGAAGATCCGTGGAACTATGGCTACACCTTC. Encoded protein: CSVEDPWNYGYTF. The chain carries TRBV29-1 and TRBJ1-2; no clear D. CDR3 size: 13 residues. Germline V CDR1 and CDR2: SQVTM, ANQGSEA. V was trimmed by 0 bases and J by 2 bases, leaving 7 bases between them.